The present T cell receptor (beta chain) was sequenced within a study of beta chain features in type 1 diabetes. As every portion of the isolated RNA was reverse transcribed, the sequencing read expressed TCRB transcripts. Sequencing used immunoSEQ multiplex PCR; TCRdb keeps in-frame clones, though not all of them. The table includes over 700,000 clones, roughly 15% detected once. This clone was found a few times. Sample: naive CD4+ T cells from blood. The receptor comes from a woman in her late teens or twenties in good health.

This CDR3 reads CASVPHRTYGYTF. DNA of the CDR3: TGTGCCAGTGTGCCCCACCGGACCTATGGCTACACCTTC. J is TRBJ1-2 and V is TRBV19; D uncertain. V was pared by 8 bases and J by 4 bases, with 14 bases between. Per the germline V gene, CDR1 is LNHDA and CDR2 is SQIVND (reference sequence). CDR3 length: 13 residues.